These 23 T cell receptor beta chains came from one sample sequenced in a study of T cell repertoires in cytomegalovirus infection. TCRdb analysed the reads with MiXCR anew, one entry per CDR3 protein. The table lists about 490,000 distinct CDR3 sequences, approximately 10% of them singletons. The specimen was PBMCs. The receptors come from a human donor in good health (CMV status not recorded). Some clones in this sample may be carry-over from other donors' samples.

The table lists this clonotype with many counts. CDR3 sequence reads: CASSTRSGDTQYF. In DNA, the CDR3 is TGTGCCAGCAGCACCCGTTCGGGAGATACGCAGTATTTT. V usage is TRBV7-6 and J usage is TRBJ2-3; D is uncertain. CDR3 length: 13 residues. CDR1 and CDR2 from the germline V gene are SGHVS and FNYEAQ. Trimming shortened V by 5 bases and J by 5 bases, and 11 bases separated the two germline ends.

This clonotype was observed at least ten times. This chain uses TRBV7-2 with TRBJ1-1; D gene uncertain. The germline V gene encodes CDR1 SGHTA and CDR2 FQGNSA. Trimming cost V 5 bases and J 1 base, with 14 bases left between them. The CDR3 loop spans 15 amino acids. The CDR3 protein is CASSPARSWNTEAFF. CDR3 coding DNA: TGTGCCAGCAGCCCTGCCCGAAGCTGGAACACTGAAGCTTTCTTT.

The sample holds many counts of this clonotype. The chain links TRBV7-2 to TRBJ2-3; D remains ambiguous. CDR1 SGHTA and CDR2 FQGNSA come from the germline V gene. CDR3 size: 14 residues. V shed 2 bases and J shed 2 bases, with 8 bases lying between them. DNA for the CDR3: TGTGCCAGCAGCTTACAGGCAGTCACAGATACGCAGTATTTT. Protein sequence: CASSLQAVTDTQYF.

The V and J genes are TRBV20-1 and TRBJ2-2, with TRBD2 as a possible D gene (6 bases). Germline V lookup: CDR1 DFQATT, CDR2 SNEGSKA (reference sequence). V lost 0 bases to trimming and J lost 1 base, with 12 bases between them. This CDR3 is 16 amino acids long. The CDR3 DNA sequence: TGCAGTGCTAGAGATGCGCGGGGTTGGAACACCGGGGAGCTGTTTTTT. Its protein is CSARDARGWNTGELFF.

The table lists this clonotype with many counts. The chain employs TRBV2 and TRBJ1-1; D not resolved. Per the germline V gene, CDR1 is SNHLY and CDR2 is FYNNEI. V lost 7 bases, J lost 3 bases, and 15 bases lay in between. The CDR3 runs to 14 residues. DNA of the CDR3: TGTGCCAGCATTTTAGAGGGTTGGGACACTGAAGCTTTCTTT. Amino acid sequence: CASILEGWDTEAFF.

This clonotype was seen ten or more times. The chain carries TRBV5-6 and TRBJ1-2, with D maybe TRBD1 (6 bases). Trimming stripped 0 bases from V and 5 bases from J, with 11 bases between. Germline values: CDR1 SGHDT, CDR2 YYEEEE. The CDR3 runs 14 residues. The CDR3 DNA sequence: TGTGCCAGCAGCTTGGAGGCCAGGGGATATGGCTACACCTTC. Translating gives CASSLEARGYGYTF.

This clonotype came up many times. The genes are TRBV7-2 and TRBJ2-5, with TRBD2 matching over 10 bases. CDR1 is SGHTA, CDR2 FQGNSA, per germline. V shed 2 bases and J 4 bases; nucleotides not matched to a gene: 7. The CDR3 totals 16 residues. The CDR3 DNA reads as TGTGCCAGCAGCTTAACTAGCGGGGCCCCGGGAGAGACCCAGTACTTC. Translated, it gives CASSLTSGAPGETQYF.

This clonotype was found many times. The chain carries TRBV12-5 and TRBJ1-2, with TRBD1 identical over 9 bases. The CDR3 is 14 amino acids. Trimming cost V 11 bases and J 6 bases; bases outside gene matches: 13. Germline V lookup: CDR1 LGHNT, CDR2 FRNRAP. CDR3 DNA: TGTGCTTCGTATTCAGGACAGGGGATAAATGGCTACACCTTC. It is translated as CASYSGQGINGYTF.

There are a few counts of this clonotype. The chain couples TRBV10-3 to TRBJ2-5; 7 bases line up with TRBD2. The CDR3 covers 12 residues. Losses at the gene ends were 8 bases for V and 5 bases for J; bases not matched to a gene: 5. CDR1 is ENHRY, CDR2 SYGVKD, per germline. The CDR3 protein is CAIGAGEETQYF. The CDR3 DNA follows: TGTGCCATCGGGGCGGGAGAGGAGACCCAGTACTTC.

The J gene is TRBJ1-2, the V gene TRBV29-1; no reliable D call. Between the trimmed V and J ends, which lost 2 bases and 7 bases, there was a span of 26 bases. The CDR3 spans 17 residues. Germline loops: CDR1 SQVTM, CDR2 ANQGSEA. CDR3 bases: TGCAGCGTTGAAAGAGGGTCCGCCGGTCCCCAATTCTTTGGCTACACCTTC. It translates to CSVERGSAGPQFFGYTF.

This clonotype was found many times. V is TRBV12-3 or TRBV12-4 and J is TRBJ1-1; a possible D gene is TRBD1 (5 bases). Trimming stripped 1 base from V and 11 bases from J, with 11 bases between. CDR3 length: 12 amino acids. The chain's CDR3 is CASSLGGTGAFF. CDR3 DNA: TGTGCCAGCAGTTTAGGTGGAACAGGCGCTTTCTTT.

The chain employs TRBV20-1 and TRBJ2-2, with 7 bases aligning to TRBD2. After removal of 6 bases from V and 6 bases from J, the junction contained 13 bases not matched to a gene. Germline V CDR1 and CDR2: DFQATT, SNEGSKA (reference sequence). This CDR3 has 15 residues. The CDR3 region is CSATRWGGSAGELFF. The CDR3 region has the DNA TGCAGTGCCACTCGTTGGGGGGGGAGCGCCGGGGAGCTGTTTTTT.

The sample holds many counts of this clonotype. The chain uses TRBV10-3 and TRBJ1-5; no firm D call. CDR3 length: 13 amino acids. Germline values: CDR1 ENHRY, CDR2 SYGVKD. V was trimmed by 8 bases and J by 7 bases, leaving 15 bases between them. CDR3 sequence (DNA): TGTGCCATCGGCTACTCGGAAGAACAGCCCCAGCATTTT. Translating it yields CAIGYSEEQPQHF.

This clonotype was counted ten times or more. V usage is TRBV7-9 and J usage is TRBJ2-7; the D gene is possibly TRBD1 (5 bases). V lost 10 bases and J 4 bases, leaving 14 bases between the germline ends. CDR3 length equals 12 residues. CDR1 SEHNR and CDR2 FQNEAQ come from the germline V gene (reference sequence). The CDR3 DNA is TGTGCCATAGGACACTTAGATTACGAGCAGTACTTC. This translates into CAIGHLDYEQYF.

This chain links TRBV7-9 with TRBJ2-7, with D tentatively TRBD2 (5 bases). Per germline, CDR1 SEHNR and CDR2 FQNEAQ (reference sequence). V was trimmed by 1 base and J by 6 bases, leaving 13 bases between them. This CDR3 region has 14 residues. CDR3 DNA: TGTGCCAGCAGCTTAGGCGTCCTTGAGGGCGAGCAGTACTTC. Its translation is CASSLGVLEGEQYF.

The CDR3 DNA is TGTGCCAGCACCGTGGTACTAAAGAGGGACGAGCAGTACTTC. Its translation: CASTVVLKRDEQYF. The rearrangement joins TRBV2 to TRBJ2-7; possibly TRBD2 for D (5 bases). The CDR3 consists of 14 residues. Trimming stripped 7 bases from V and 5 bases from J, with 18 bases between. CDR1 SNHLY and CDR2 FYNNEI come from the germline V gene.

This clonotype was detected a few times. The chain recombines TRBV5-1 with TRBJ1-6; D is unclear. With 4 bases removed from V and 7 bases from J, the gap between germline ends came to 12 bases. Germline V lookup: CDR1 SGHRS, CDR2 YFSETQ. The CDR3 has 14 residues. The CDR3 reads CASSDRPRNSPLHF. CDR3 sequence (DNA): TGCGCCAGCAGCGATCGGCCAAGGAATTCACCCCTCCACTTT.

The sample holds a few counts of this clonotype. The chain couples TRBV9 to TRBJ1-1, with 7 bases aligning to TRBD1. After removal of 0 bases from V and 4 bases from J, the junction contained 9 bases not matched to a gene. Germline V lookup: CDR1 SGDLS, CDR2 YYNGEE. The CDR3 runs to 16 residues. The CDR3 DNA sequence: TGTGCCAGCAGCGTAGGAGGGGGCCGGGGTAGCACTGAAGCTTTCTTT. This encodes CASSVGGGRGSTEAFF.

J is TRBJ2-1 and V is TRBV7-9; either TRBD1 or TRBD2 may fit D (6 bases each). The germline V and J ends were trimmed by 5 bases and 4 bases, with 12 bases remaining between them. Germline CDR1 and CDR2: SEHNR and FQNEAQ (reference sequence). The CDR3 has 14 residues. The CDR3 DNA is TGTGCCAGCAGCGCGAGGGGGGTTTACAATGAGCAGTTCTTC. Translation: CASSARGVYNEQFF.

V usage is TRBV6-6 and J usage is TRBJ2-3; 7 positions agree with TRBD2. V lost 6 bases to trimming and J lost 5 bases; unmatched junction nucleotides: 8. From germline, CDR1 is MNHNY and CDR2 SVGAGI (reference sequence). The CDR3 length is 14 residues. In DNA, the CDR3 is TGTGCCAGCAGGGGGGGGAGGATAGGAGATACGCAGTATTTT. Its protein is CASRGGRIGDTQYF.

Only a few counts were recorded for this clonotype. The V and J genes are TRBV28 and TRBJ2-3; 8 bases line up with TRBD2. Trimming at V came to 6 bases and at J to 10 bases, leaving 15 bases not matched to a gene. The CDR3 totals 15 residues. Germline CDR1 MDHEN, CDR2 SYDVKM. The CDR3 DNA reads as TGTGCCAGCAGGTTCAGCGGGAGCGGAGCCAAAGCGCAGTATTTT. This sequence encodes CASRFSGSGAKAQYF.

V usage is TRBV20-1 and J usage is TRBJ2-7, with 12 bases lining up with TRBD2. The CDR3 has 13 amino acids. Per the germline V gene, CDR1 is DFQATT and CDR2 is SNEGSKA (reference sequence). The V and J ends lost 1 base and 5 bases, in that order; junction bases with no gene match: 0. The CDR3 coding sequence is TGCAGTGCTAGAGGGACTAGCGGGGACGAGCAGTACTTC. Translating it yields CSARGTSGDEQYF.

The chain is built from TRBV12-5 and TRBJ2-7; the D gene is possibly TRBD2 (5 bases). This CDR3 contains 12 residues. V lost 6 bases and J lost 2, with 8 bases in between. Germline lookup yields CDR1 LGHNT and CDR2 FRNRAP. CDR3 amino acids: CASGPGTYEQYF. The CDR3 DNA reads as TGTGCTAGTGGGCCCGGGACCTACGAGCAGTACTTC.